This T cell receptor beta chain was retrieved from a study of response to subunit inactivated influenza vaccine. Study results and caveats: Authors suggested seasonal influenza vaccinations each recruit few new T cells.

This clonotype was observed a handful of times. The antigen remains unidentified. Via MiXCR, TCRdb re-called the RT-PCR reads, giving one row per CDR3 protein. The sample yields approximately 700,000 distinct CDR3 sequences, 15% to 19% seen once. In germline, CDR1 is MGHDK, CDR2 SYGVNS. V was pared by 11 bases and J by 7 bases, with 30 bases between. The CDR3 totals 17 residues. Sequencing used PBMCs from blood, obtained 11 to 12 days after vaccination. The chain recombines TRBV25-1 with TRBJ1-5; maybe TRBD1 (5 bases). The origin of this receptor is a man aged 45-65 years who received an inactivated influenza vaccine. The CDR3 loop reads CARQAGGLWHRSQPQHF. Here the CDR3 DNA reads TGTGCCCGACAAGCTGGGGGTTTGTGGCACCGGTCCCAGCCCCAGCATTTT.